Listed below are T cell receptor beta chains from one sample, sequenced in a study of blood T cell repertoires in COVID-19. Clones were sequenced by immunoSEQ multiplex PCR, and TCRdb holds only the in-frame ones, with some missing. The table lists some 220,000 clones, 80% of them singletons. The source material was peripheral blood. The receptors originated from a woman in her sixties or seventies with acute or convalescent COVID-19. Each CDR3 is given with its conserved first and last residue. The D gene is left open where the match is weak. Rows give clone size only sometimes, using once, few, many, or a class for an expanded clone.

TRBV7-2	NA	TRBD2	TRBJ2-3	CASSPPGGGTDTQYF	TGTGCCAGCAGCCCTCCGGGGGGGGGCACAGATACGCAGTATTTT
TRBV7-9	NA	TRBD1	TRBJ1-2	CASSLGGTGGLNGYTF	TGTGCCAGCAGCTTAGGGGGGACAGGGGGTCTCAATGGCTACACCTTC
TRBV7-2	NA	NA	TRBJ2-3	CASAFNEGTDTQYF	TGTGCCAGCGCCTTTAACGAGGGCACAGATACGCAGTATTTT
TRBV5-1	few	NA	TRBJ2-5	CASSLNSLSQGSTQETQYF	TGCGCCAGCAGCTTGAATAGTCTCTCCCAGGGGAGTACGCAAGAGACCCAGTACTTC
TRBV6-5	NA	TRBD1	TRBJ1-2	CASSRSDRGNYGYTF	TGTGCCAGCAGCCGATCCGACAGGGGTAACTATGGCTACACCTTC
TRBV19	NA	TRBD2	TRBJ2-1	CASSITIGQRGSHEQFF	TGTGCCAGTAGTATAACAATAGGACAGCGGGGGTCACATGAGCAGTTCTTC
TRBV5-1	NA	NA	TRBJ2-5	CASSPGPSETQYF	TGCGCCAGCAGCCCTGGCCCGTCGGAGACCCAGTACTTC
TRBV5-1	NA	TRBD1	TRBJ1-4	CASSVWGQGANEKLFF	TGCGCCAGCAGCGTGTGGGGACAGGGCGCTAATGAAAAACTGTTTTTT
TRBV7-2	NA	NA	TRBJ2-6	CASSFAGAGANVLTF	TGTGCCAGCAGCTTTGCAGGGGCCGGGGCCAACGTCCTGACTTTC
TRBV30	NA	NA	TRBJ1-5	CAWSTLDSQPQHF	TGTGCCTGGAGTACCCTAGACAGCCAGCCCCAGCATTTT
TRBV7-6	NA	NA	TRBJ2-5	CASSNTPPGGTFIQETQYF	TGTGCCAGCAGCAACACCCCCCCCGGCGGGACCTTCATACAAGAGACCCAGTACTTC
TRBV18	NA	NA	TRBJ2-7	CASSPRGGGVGEQYF	TGTGCCAGCTCACCACGCGGCGGGGGCGTCGGCGAGCAGTACTTC
TRBV6-2/TRBV6-3	once	TRBD2	TRBJ2-5	CASSYSLAAEETQYF	TGTGCCAGCAGTTACTCCCTAGCGGCGGAAGAGACCCAGTACTTC
TRBV6-5	NA	NA	TRBJ2-1	CASSYGQLYNEQFF	TGTGCCAGCAGTTACGGACAGCTCTACAATGAGCAGTTCTTC
TRBV6-5	NA	TRBD1	TRBJ2-1	CASTLDRAHGNEQFF	TGTGCCAGCACCCTTGACAGGGCTCATGGCAATGAGCAGTTCTTC